These 10 T cell receptor beta chains were sequenced from one sample in a study of OX40 agonist ivuxolimab in advanced cancers. Clones were read by immunoSEQ multiplex PCR, and TCRdb kept only the in-frame ones, dropping some. Counted here are approximately 50,000 clones, around nine tenths occurring once; the ten biggest clones make up 0.6% to 0.7%. This material consisted of CD4+ or CD8+ T cells sorted from blood, taken in a trial of the OX40 agonist ivuxolimab. These receptors originate from an adult with an advanced solid tumor such as melanoma, head and neck, liver or kidney cancer.

The chain is built from TRBV10-1 and TRBJ2-4; 15 bases fit TRBD2. The CDR3 length is 20 residues. After removal of 2 bases from V and 9 bases from J, the junction contained 17 bases not matched to a gene. Germline CDR1 is WNHNN and CDR2 is SYGVQD (reference sequence). CDR3 nucleotide sequence: TGCGCCAGCAGTGAGGGTGGGACTAGCGGGAGGCCCGCGACCGGGACCATTCAGTACTTC. It is translated as CASSEGGTSGRPATGTIQYF.

V and J are TRBV10-3 and TRBJ2-7, with TRBD1 identical over 10 bases. The CDR3 extends over 14 amino acids. Germline V gene sequence: CDR1 ENHRY, CDR2 SYGVKD. J gave up 3 bases and V 4 bases, and 3 bases lay outside the gene matches. The CDR3 region is CAISGTGGNYEQYF. CDR3 nucleotides: TGTGCCATCAGTGGGACAGGGGGAAACTACGAGCAGTACTTC.

DNA for the CDR3: TGTGCCAGTAGTATGCCCCCCGGGGCTGAGCAGTTCTTC. Its protein product is CASSMPPGAEQFF. The chain joins TRBV19 to TRBJ2-1; TRBD1 or TRBD2 may be the D gene (5 bases each). Trimming removed 3 bases from V and 9 bases from J, with 12 bases in between. This CDR3 has 13 amino acids. Germline CDR1 and CDR2: LNHDA and SQIVND (reference sequence).

The chain links TRBV10-3 to TRBJ1-1; possibly TRBD1 for D (5 bases). The germline V gene has CDR1 ENHRY and CDR2 SYGVKD. This CDR3 is built from 15 residues. Trimming removed 3 bases at V and 2 bases at J, with 13 bases between. The CDR3: CAISETGRSNTEAFF. CDR3 bases: TGTGCCATCAGTGAAACAGGCAGAAGTAACACTGAAGCTTTCTTT.

This CDR3 reads CASSPSVRGSTDTQYF. CDR3 coding DNA: TGCGCCAGCAGCCCTTCTGTGAGGGGCAGCACAGATACGCAGTATTTT. The rearrangement joins TRBV5-1 to TRBJ2-3, with D possibly being TRBD1 or TRBD2 (5 bases each). The CDR3 runs 16 residues. In germline, CDR1 is SGHRS, CDR2 YFSETQ. Trimming removed 4 bases from V and 0 bases from J, with 15 bases in between.

V is TRBV28 and J is TRBJ1-5; D ambiguous. In germline, CDR1 is MDHEN, CDR2 SYDVKM. Deletions cut 2 bases from V and 8 bases from J, with 7 bases between. This CDR3 comprises 12 residues. CDR3 amino acids: CASSLIGKPQHF. DNA for the CDR3: TGTGCCAGCAGTTTAATAGGGAAGCCCCAGCATTTT.

The V gene is TRBV11-3, the J gene TRBJ2-6, with a tentative D call TRBD1 (6 bases). CDR3 length: 16 amino acids. In germline, CDR1 is SGHNT, CDR2 YENEEA. The V and J ends lost 4 bases and 1 base respectively, with 11 bases between them. CDR3 coding DNA: TGTGCCAGCAGCTCCCGGACAGTTTCTGGGGCCAACGTCCTGACTTTC. Translation gives CASSSRTVSGANVLTF.

The chain recombines TRBV4-1 with TRBJ1-1; a weak D match, TRBD1 (5 bases). Per germline, CDR1 MGHRA and CDR2 YSYEKL. V lost 5 bases and J 4 bases, leaving 8 bases between the germline ends. This CDR3 is built from 12 residues. CDR3: CASSLGVTEAFF. The CDR3 nucleotides read TGCGCCAGCAGCTTAGGGGTCACTGAAGCTTTCTTT.

This chain connects TRBV9 to TRBJ2-3, with TRBD1 matching over 9 bases. Germline lookup yields CDR1 SGDLS and CDR2 YYNGEE. This CDR3 has 14 residues. J was trimmed by 2 bases and V by 5 bases; bases with no gene match: 3. The CDR3 DNA follows: TGTGCCAGCAGTCGGACAGGGGTCACAGATACGCAGTATTTT. Translated: CASSRTGVTDTQYF.

This clone was seen a few times. J is TRBJ2-7 and V is TRBV27; D perhaps matches TRBD2 (6 bases). The V end was cut by 6 bases, the J end by 0 bases, with 9 bases between. From germline, CDR1 is MNHEY and CDR2 SMNVEV (reference sequence). The CDR3 length is 13 residues. CDR3 sequence (DNA): TGTGCCAGCAGGGGGAGGACCTCCTACGAGCAGTACTTC. Amino acid sequence: CASRGRTSYEQYF.